This TCR beta chain came from a study of shared clonotypes between healthy human individuals. Study results and limitations: In this cohort, only blood was sampled, and tissue repertoires likely differ. Donor clonotype sharing was expected to depend on sequencing depth.

On this clone itself: Its target is not known.

The CDR3 loop spans 13 amino acids. Looked up from germline, CDR1 is SGDLS and CDR2 is YYNGEE. With 3 bases removed from V and 6 bases from J, the gap between germline ends came to 12 bases. Profiled with immunoSEQ multiplex PCR; TCRdb holds only in-frame clones, not every one. The profile shows just over 2,000,000 clones, 85% to 95% of them singletons. Sequencing input: naive CD4+ T cells sorted from blood. The subset denotes: CD45RA+ positively selected. The TCR was taken from a man aged 18 to 30 in good health. The chain joins TRBV9 to TRBJ1-1, with D possibly being TRBD1 (5 bases). DNA for the CDR3: TGTGCCAGCAGCGGGGGGATTCTGGCTGAAGCTTTCTTT. Its protein is CASSGGILAEAFF.